The sequence of this TCR beta chain was determined in a study of blood T cell repertoires in COVID-19. As for the study in general: Some COVID-19 samples were acute and others convalescent; all came from the United States, Italy and Spain. T cells, B-cell-depleted T cells, or PBMCs provided the cDNA or gDNA that served as material.

Source study methods: The authors estimated nucleated cell counts from reference gene primer amplification. Generated by immunoSEQ multiplex PCR, the TCRdb table keeps only in-frame clones and is missing some. V, J and clone size reflect that table, while D and trimming were determined from the DNA. The sample yields roughly 200,000 clones, 65% to 85% seen once. Germline values: CDR1 SGHTA, CDR2 FQGNSA. The CDR3 has 16 amino acids. Trimming cost V 5 bases and J 2 bases, with 18 bases left between them. Sequencing was carried out using peripheral blood. The source is a man in his forties or fifties with active or convalescent COVID-19. The V and J genes are TRBV7-2 and TRBJ2-5; D is perhaps TRBD2 (5 bases). The CDR3 region has the DNA TGTGCCAGCAGCCCCAGTGTGGCGGGCGGGCAAGAGACCCAGTACTTC. Translation gives CASSPSVAGGQETQYF. The full variable domain, with the rest looked up from reference TRBV7-2 and TRBJ2-5, is GAGVSQSPSNKVTEKGKDVELRCDPISGHTALYWYRQSLGQGLEFLIYFQGNSAPDKSGLPSDRFSAERTGGSVSTLTIQRTQQEDSAVYLCASSPSVAGGQETQYFGPGTRLLVL.